This T cell receptor (beta chain) originates from a study of cytomegalovirus exposure and HLA in healthy donors. Across the whole study: Both the roughly 120 validation repertoires and the approximately 700 first-cohort repertoires used the same platform, as reported by a later analysis. Findings of the study overall: Generally TCR sequences proved uncommon, though certain public TCRs appeared in numerous donors. In vitro work confirmed that a few CMV-associated chains recognize CMV antigens.

Using immunoSEQ multiplex PCR, the repertoire was profiled, and TCRdb retains in-frame clones only, with some absent. The table lists approximately 58,000 clones, roughly 94% of them singletons. Per germline, CDR1 SEHNR and CDR2 FQNEAQ (reference sequence). The CDR3 runs to 14 residues. Trimming removed 5 bases from V and 5 bases from J; junction bases left unmatched: 3. From the 120-subject validation cohort, which was separate from the roughly 680-subject first cohort, the donors were drawn. To note about this clone: The target antigen is unknown.

Sequencing input: PBMCs. The chain has TRBV7-9 and TRBJ2-7, with 13 bases matching TRBD2. The receptor's source is a young man in good health and CMV-seronegative. DNA for the CDR3: TGTGCCAGCAGCAGGACTAGCGGGAGCCACGAGCAGTACTTC. Translated: CASSRTSGSHEQYF.